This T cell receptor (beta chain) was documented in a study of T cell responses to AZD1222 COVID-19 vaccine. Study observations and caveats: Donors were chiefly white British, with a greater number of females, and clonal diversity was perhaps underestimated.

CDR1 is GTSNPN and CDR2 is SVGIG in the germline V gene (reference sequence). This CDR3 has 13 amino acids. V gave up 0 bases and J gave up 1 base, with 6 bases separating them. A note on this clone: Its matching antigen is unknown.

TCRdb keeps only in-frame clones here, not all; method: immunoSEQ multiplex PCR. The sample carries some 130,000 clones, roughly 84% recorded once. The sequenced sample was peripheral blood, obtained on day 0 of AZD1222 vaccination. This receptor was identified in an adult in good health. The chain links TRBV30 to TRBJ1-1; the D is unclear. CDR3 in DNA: TGTGCCTGGAGTGTGAGAGGGAACACTGAAGCTTTCTTT. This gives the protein CAWSVRGNTEAFF.